The entry that follows covers one T cell receptor (beta chain) sequence. Its antigen is unidentified. The sample comes from a study of OX40 agonist ivuxolimab in advanced cancers. Study-level information: An agonistic anti-OX40 (CD134) antibody, ivuxolimab, was used to treat the patients. Intravenous ivuxolimab at 0.01 to 10 mg/kg was given to patients every 2 weeks. Study-wide findings and caveats: Among the least clonally expanded were partial responders at 0.1-3.0 mg/kg. Clones of CD4+ and CD8+ blood T cells grew by week 6 at doses of 0.1 to 3.0 mg/kg.

V lost 0 bases and J 8 bases, leaving 7 bases between the germline ends. CDR1 is LGHNA and CDR2 is YNFKEQ in the germline V gene. The CDR3 extends over 12 amino acids. The data were produced by immunoSEQ multiplex PCR, yet TCRdb's version contains in-frame clones alone and is incomplete. This table holds tens of thousands of clones, just over 90% found once. The chain is built from TRBV4-2 and TRBJ1-2; D is ambiguous. The source of this sequence is an adult with an advanced solid tumor such as melanoma, head and neck, liver or kidney cancer. The source material was CD4+ or CD8+ T cells sorted from blood, sampled in a trial of the OX40 agonist ivuxolimab. CDR3 amino acids: CASSQDAEGYTF. In nucleotides, the CDR3 is TGTGCCAGCAGCCAAGATGCGGAAGGCTACACCTTC.